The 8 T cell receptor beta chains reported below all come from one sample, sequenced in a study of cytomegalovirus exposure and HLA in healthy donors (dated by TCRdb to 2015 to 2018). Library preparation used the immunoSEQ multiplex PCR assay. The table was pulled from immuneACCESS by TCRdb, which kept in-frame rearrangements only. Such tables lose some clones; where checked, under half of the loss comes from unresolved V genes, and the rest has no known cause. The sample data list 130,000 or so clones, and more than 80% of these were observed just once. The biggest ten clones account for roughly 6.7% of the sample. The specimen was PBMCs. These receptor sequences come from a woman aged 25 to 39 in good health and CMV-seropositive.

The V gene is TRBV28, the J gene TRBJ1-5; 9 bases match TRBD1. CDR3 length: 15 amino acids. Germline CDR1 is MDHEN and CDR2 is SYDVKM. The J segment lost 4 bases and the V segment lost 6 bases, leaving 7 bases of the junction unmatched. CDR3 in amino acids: CASRSGQGKNQPQHF. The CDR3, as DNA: TGTGCCAGCAGGTCGGGACAGGGAAAAAATCAGCCCCAGCATTTT. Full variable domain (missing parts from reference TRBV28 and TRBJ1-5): DVKVTQSSRYLVKRTGEKVFLECVQDMDHENMFWYRQDPGLGLRLIYFSYDVKMKEKGDIPEGYSVSREKKERFSLILESASTNQTSMYLCASRSGQGKNQPQHFGDGTRLSIL.

This CDR3 reads CASTSGYEQYF. The CDR3 nucleotides read TGTGCCAGTACATCAGGCTACGAGCAGTACTTC. This chain joins TRBV6-1 and TRBJ2-7; unclear D gene. The CDR3 has 11 amino acids. Germline CDR1 is MNHNS and CDR2 is SASEGT. Between the trimmed V and J ends, which lost 9 bases and 3 bases, there was a span of 9 bases.

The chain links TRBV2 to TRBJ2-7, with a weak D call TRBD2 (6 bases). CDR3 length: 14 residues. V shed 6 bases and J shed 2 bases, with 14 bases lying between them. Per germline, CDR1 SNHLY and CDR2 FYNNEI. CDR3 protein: CASSGGQVPYEQYF. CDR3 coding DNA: TGTGCCAGCAGCGGAGGGCAAGTTCCCTACGAGCAGTACTTC.

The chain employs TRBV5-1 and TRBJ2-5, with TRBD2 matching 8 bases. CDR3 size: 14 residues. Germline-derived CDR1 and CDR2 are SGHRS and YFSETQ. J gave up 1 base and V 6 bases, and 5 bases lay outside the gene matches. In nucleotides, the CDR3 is TGCGCCAGCACCCTAGCGGGTCCCCAAGAGACCCAGTACTTC. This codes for CASTLAGPQETQYF.

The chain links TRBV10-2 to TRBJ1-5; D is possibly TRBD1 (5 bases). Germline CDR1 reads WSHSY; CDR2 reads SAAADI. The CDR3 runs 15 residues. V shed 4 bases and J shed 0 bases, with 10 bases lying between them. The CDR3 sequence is CASSARQGSNQPQHF. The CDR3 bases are TGCGCCAGCAGTGCACGTCAGGGTAGCAATCAGCCCCAGCATTTT.

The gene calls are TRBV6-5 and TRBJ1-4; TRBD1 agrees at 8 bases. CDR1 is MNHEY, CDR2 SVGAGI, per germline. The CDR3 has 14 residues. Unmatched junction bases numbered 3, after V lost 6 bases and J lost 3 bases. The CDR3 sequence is CASSPDRANEKLFF. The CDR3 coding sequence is TGTGCCAGCAGCCCGGACAGGGCTAATGAAAAACTGTTTTTT.

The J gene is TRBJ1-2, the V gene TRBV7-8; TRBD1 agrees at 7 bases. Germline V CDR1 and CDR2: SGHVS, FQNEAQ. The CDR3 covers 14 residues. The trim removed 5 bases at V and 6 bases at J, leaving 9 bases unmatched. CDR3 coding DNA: TGTGCCAGCAGCCAAGGGGTAGGGGGCGATGGCTACACCTTC. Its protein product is CASSQGVGGDGYTF.

Here the CDR3 reads CASSFSGGSDGYTF. The CDR3 nucleotides read TGTGCCAGCAGCTTTTCAGGGGGCTCTGATGGCTACACCTTC. This rearrangement joins TRBV5-5 to TRBJ1-2; TRBD1 matches 8 bases. V shed 2 bases and J 6 bases; nucleotides not matched to a gene: 6. Germline lookup yields CDR1 SGHKS and CDR2 YYEKEE (reference sequence). CDR3 length: 14 residues.